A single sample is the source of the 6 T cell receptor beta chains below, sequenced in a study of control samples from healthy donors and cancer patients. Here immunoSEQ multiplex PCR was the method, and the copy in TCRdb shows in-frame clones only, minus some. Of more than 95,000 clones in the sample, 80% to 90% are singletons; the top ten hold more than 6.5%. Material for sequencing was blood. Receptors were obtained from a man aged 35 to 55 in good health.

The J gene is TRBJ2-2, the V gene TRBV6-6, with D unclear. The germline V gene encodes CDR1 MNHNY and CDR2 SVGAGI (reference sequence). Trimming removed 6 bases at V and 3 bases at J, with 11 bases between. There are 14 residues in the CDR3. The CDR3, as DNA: TGTGCCAGCAGGAGACCTGGGGACACCGGGGAGCTGTTTTTT. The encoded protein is CASRRPGDTGELFF.

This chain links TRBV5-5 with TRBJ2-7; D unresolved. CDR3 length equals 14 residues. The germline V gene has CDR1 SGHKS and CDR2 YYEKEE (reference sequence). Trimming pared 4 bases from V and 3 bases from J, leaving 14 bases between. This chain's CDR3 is CASSPTNGYYEQYF. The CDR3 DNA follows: TGTGCCAGCAGCCCCACTAACGGATACTACGAGCAGTACTTC. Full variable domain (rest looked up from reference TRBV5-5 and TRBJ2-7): DAGVTQSPTHLIKTRGQQVTLRCSPISGHKSVSWYQQVLGQGPQFIFQYYEKEERGRGNFPDRFSARQFPNYSSELNVNALLLGDSALYLCASSPTNGYYEQYFGPGTRLTVT.

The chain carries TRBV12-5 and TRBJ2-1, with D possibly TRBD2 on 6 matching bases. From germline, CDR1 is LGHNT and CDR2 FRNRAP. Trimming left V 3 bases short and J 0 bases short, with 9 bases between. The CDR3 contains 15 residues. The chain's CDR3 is CASGLLGSSYNEQFF. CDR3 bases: TGTGCTAGTGGTTTACTCGGGAGCTCCTACAATGAGCAGTTCTTC.

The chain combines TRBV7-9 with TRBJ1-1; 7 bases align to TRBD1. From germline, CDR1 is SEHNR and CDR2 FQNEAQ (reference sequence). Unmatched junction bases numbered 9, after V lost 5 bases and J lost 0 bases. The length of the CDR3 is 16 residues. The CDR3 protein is CASSRARGRLNTEAFF. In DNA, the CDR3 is TGTGCCAGCAGCCGCGCGAGGGGGCGGTTGAACACTGAAGCTTTCTTT.

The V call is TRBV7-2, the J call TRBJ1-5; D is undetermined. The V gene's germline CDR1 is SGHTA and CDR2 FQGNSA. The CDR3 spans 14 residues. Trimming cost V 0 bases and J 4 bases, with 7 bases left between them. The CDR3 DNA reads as TGTGCCAGCAGCTTAGCGGGGTTTAATCAGCCCCAGCATTTT. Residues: CASSLAGFNQPQHF.

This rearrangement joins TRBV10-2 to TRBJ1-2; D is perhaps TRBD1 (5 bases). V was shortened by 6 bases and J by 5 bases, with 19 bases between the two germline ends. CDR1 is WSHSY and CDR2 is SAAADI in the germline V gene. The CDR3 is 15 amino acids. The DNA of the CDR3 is TGCGCCAGCAGCCTTCAGGGAGGAGAAAAATATGGCTACACCTTC. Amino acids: CASSLQGGEKYGYTF.